Below, one TCR beta chain is given with its context. With 3 bases removed from V and 3 bases from J, the gap between germline ends came to 12 bases. Looked up from germline, CDR1 is SGHTA and CDR2 is FQGNSA. The CDR3 totals 15 residues. The data were obtained in a study of patients and donors after allogeneic stem cell transplantation. TCRdb analysed the RT-PCR reads with MiXCR anew, one entry per CDR3 protein. The top ten clones hold around 50% of a sample with roughly 140,000 distinct CDR3 sequences, about two fifths of them seen once. The sequenced sample was blood, either unsorted or a sorted T cell fraction (not recorded which). V usage is TRBV7-2 and J usage is TRBJ2-4; no firm D call. This receptor was taken from a human donor who was either an allogeneic HSCT recipient or a stem cell or donor lymphocyte infusion donor (not recorded which). It is not recorded whose cells these are; they may come from a transplant donor. CDR3 amino acids: CASSLGPLDKNIQYF. CDR3 in DNA: TGTGCCAGCAGCTTGGGCCCGTTAGACAAAAACATTCAGTACTTC.